Below, 20 T cell receptor beta chains from the same sample are listed, as sequenced in a study of CD8 T cells in Susac syndrome. After extraction with the RNeasy kit, 0.5 to 1 ug of the RNA was reverse transcribed using random hexamers. TCRdb recomputed calls from the immunoSEQ multiplex PCR reads with MiXCR, one row per CDR3 protein. The table records under 250,000 distinct CDR3 sequences, roughly 93% of them present only once. Sequenced material: CD4+ T cells from PBMCs. The receptors here all came from a human donor with multiple sclerosis.

There are a few counts of this clonotype. The chain uses TRBV5-1 and TRBJ1-1; D may be TRBD1 (6 bases). The CDR3 loop spans 14 amino acids. Between the trimmed V and J ends, which lost 0 bases and 4 bases, there was a span of 10 bases. The germline V gene encodes CDR1 SGHRS and CDR2 YFSETQ. CDR3 in amino acids: CASSLGQAITEAFF. The CDR3 bases are TGCGCCAGCAGCTTGGGACAGGCAATCACTGAAGCTTTCTTT.

The V gene is TRBV3-1, the J gene TRBJ1-5; D is perhaps TRBD1 (5 bases). Per germline, CDR1 LGHDT and CDR2 YNNKEL (reference sequence). Trimming removed 1 base from V and 2 bases from J, with 9 bases in between. The CDR3 runs to 15 residues. The CDR3, as DNA: TGTGCCAGCAGCCAAGGACAGAGACGCAATCAGCCCCAGCATTTT. The encoded protein is CASSQGQRRNQPQHF.

This chain links TRBV20-1 with TRBJ2-7; tentative D call: TRBD2 (6 bases). The CDR3 consists of 15 residues. Germline CDR1 DFQATT, CDR2 SNEGSKA (reference sequence). The germline V and J ends were trimmed by 2 bases and 3 bases, with 17 bases remaining between them. DNA of the CDR3: TGCAGTGCTAGAATCCAAGAGGGGACTTTCTACGAGCAGTACTTC. Its translation: CSARIQEGTFYEQYF.

The chain couples TRBV20-1 to TRBJ1-2; TRBD1 agrees at 7 bases. Looked up from germline, CDR1 is DFQATT and CDR2 is SNEGSKA (reference sequence). After removal of 0 bases from V and 8 bases from J, the junction contained 9 bases not matched to a gene. The CDR3 runs 14 residues. The DNA for the CDR3 is TGCAGTGCTAGAGAGACAGGGAGTGTTTGGGGCTACACCTTC. Translation gives CSARETGSVWGYTF.

This CDR3 reads CASSPSRTGKALHF. The CDR3 region has the DNA TGTGCCAGCAGTCCCTCTCGGACCGGGAAGGCCCTCCACTTT. The genes are TRBV3-1 and TRBJ1-6, with unresolved D. Looked up from germline, CDR1 is LGHDT and CDR2 is YNNKEL (reference sequence). The ends were cut back, 6 bases at V and 14 bases at J, with 20 bases in the middle. CDR3 size: 14 residues. The whole variable domain, filled in from reference TRBV3-1 and TRBJ1-6, reads DTAVSQTPKYLVTQMGNDKSIKCEQNLGHDTMYWYKQDSKKFLKIMFSYNNKELIINETVPNRFSPKSPDKAHLNLHINSLELGDSAVYFCASSPSRTGKALHFGNGTRLTVT.

V is TRBV7-8 and J is TRBJ1-2; no clear D. CDR3 length: 17 residues. In germline, CDR1 is SGHVS, CDR2 FQNEAQ. Trimming shortened V by 0 bases and J by 7 bases, and 21 bases separated the two germline ends. CDR3 DNA sequence: TGTGCCAGCAGCTTAGCCCTACATCGGTCTCGGGGTGGTGGCTACACCTTC. Protein: CASSLALHRSRGGGYTF.

The V gene is TRBV7-2, the J gene TRBJ2-5; TRBD1 or TRBD2 may be the D gene (5 bases each). This CDR3 is 14 amino acids long. The V end was cut by 4 bases, the J end by 0 bases, with 9 bases between. Germline CDR1 SGHTA, CDR2 FQGNSA. The CDR3 loop reads CASSSGANQETQYF. As DNA, the CDR3 is TGTGCCAGCAGCTCCGGGGCGAACCAAGAGACCCAGTACTTC.

The chain combines TRBV6-1 with TRBJ1-3; 8 positions match TRBD1. The CDR3 totals 16 residues. Germline lookup yields CDR1 MNHNS and CDR2 SASEGT. With V trimmed by 7 bases and J by 2 bases, 10 bases remained unmatched. CDR3 amino acids: CASIPGGLRPGNTIYF. CDR3 bases: TGTGCCAGCATCCCAGGGGGCCTGAGGCCTGGAAACACCATATATTTT.

V and J are TRBV27 and TRBJ1-5; 7 bases line up with TRBD1. In germline, CDR1 is MNHEY, CDR2 SMNVEV (reference sequence). CDR3 length: 17 amino acids. V was pared by 3 bases and J by 1 base, with 9 bases of the junction left unmatched. The CDR3: CASSFKGGRLSNQPQHF. For the CDR3, the DNA is TGTGCCAGCAGTTTTAAAGGGGGCAGGTTAAGCAATCAGCCCCAGCATTTT.

The V call is TRBV6-2 or TRBV6-3, the J call TRBJ1-5, with D possibly TRBD1 on 5 matching bases. The germline CDR1 and CDR2 sequences are MNHEY and SVGEGT. The CDR3 sequence is 14 residues long. Trimming pared 0 bases from V and 7 bases from J, leaving 10 bases between. In nucleotides, the CDR3 is TGTGCCAGCAGTTACTCCACAGGAGGGCAGCCCCAGCATTTT. Translation: CASSYSTGGQPQHF.

This clonotype was seen only once. J is TRBJ2-3 and V is TRBV5-1; D is undetermined. Germline V gene lookup returns CDR1 SGHRS and CDR2 YFSETQ. V shed 4 bases and J shed 4 bases, with 16 bases lying between them. This CDR3 spans 15 amino acids. The CDR3 DNA follows: TGCGCCAGCAGCCCGGAAGGCCAGTTGGCAGATACGCAGTATTTT. This codes for CASSPEGQLADTQYF.

The rearrangement links TRBV19 to TRBJ1-1, with D unresolved. V was pared by 3 bases and J by 4 bases, with 12 bases between. The CDR3 runs 14 residues. Germline loops: CDR1 LNHDA, CDR2 SQIVND (reference sequence). CDR3 sequence reads: CASSIFPTLTEAFF. For the CDR3, the DNA is TGTGCCAGTAGTATCTTCCCCACGCTCACTGAAGCTTTCTTT.

J is TRBJ2-5 and V is TRBV3-1; D may correspond to TRBD1 or TRBD2 (5 bases each). V lost 4 bases to trimming and J lost 1 base, with 16 bases between them. This CDR3 comprises 16 residues. Germline V gives CDR1 LGHDT, CDR2 YNNKEL (reference sequence). Here the CDR3 reads CASSRGTSGAQETQYF. The DNA for the CDR3 is TGTGCCAGCAGCCGAGGGACGTCCGGGGCCCAAGAGACCCAGTACTTC.

This chain uses TRBV4-2 with TRBJ1-2; a possible D gene is TRBD1 (6 bases). The V gene lost 1 base and the J gene lost 13 bases, with 16 bases spanning the gap. Per germline, CDR1 LGHNA and CDR2 YNFKEQ. The CDR3 loop spans 13 amino acids. The CDR3 region has the DNA TGTGCCAGCAGCCAAGTTGAACAGGGTGAGCTCACCTTC. It encodes CASSQVEQGELTF.

This clonotype has just one count. This chain connects TRBV4-1 to TRBJ2-3, with 9 positions matching TRBD1. The V gene end was trimmed by 3 bases and the J gene end by 4 bases; junction bases not matched to a gene: 11. Germline V gives CDR1 MGHRA, CDR2 YSYEKL. The CDR3 consists of 17 residues. CDR3 sequence: CASSQVRDRVGADTQYF. For the CDR3, the DNA is TGCGCCAGCAGCCAGGTCCGGGACAGGGTAGGAGCAGATACGCAGTATTTT.

The V gene is TRBV5-1, the J gene TRBJ2-1; TRBD2 matches 11 bases. The CDR3 has 14 amino acids. Losses at the gene ends were 4 bases for V and 10 bases for J; bases not matched to a gene: 7. Germline V gene data show CDR1 as SGHRS and CDR2 as YFSETQ. CDR3: CASSTGTSGQEQFF. CDR3 in DNA: TGCGCCAGCAGCACGGGGACTAGCGGACAAGAGCAGTTCTTC.

This rearrangement joins TRBV24-1 to TRBJ2-1; TRBD1 matches 9 bases. V was pared by 3 bases and J by 0 bases, with 5 bases of the junction left unmatched. Germline loops: CDR1 KGHDR, CDR2 SFDVKD. This CDR3 comprises 17 residues. The CDR3 protein is CATSDPQGASSYNEQFF. DNA of the CDR3: TGTGCCACCAGTGATCCACAGGGGGCGAGCTCCTACAATGAGCAGTTCTTC.

The J gene is TRBJ1-1, the V gene TRBV20-1; 7 bases are a match to TRBD1. Germline V gives CDR1 DFQATT, CDR2 SNEGSKA (reference sequence). The CDR3 sequence is 13 residues long. Trimming took 8 bases from V and 7 from J; bases not matched to a gene: 13. The CDR3 DNA follows: TGCAGTCCGAAGGTGCGAGGGGGCAATGAAGCTTTCTTT. Protein sequence: CSPKVRGGNEAFF.

The chain is built from TRBV4-1 and TRBJ1-2; D might be TRBD1 (6 bases). V gave up 2 bases and J gave up 7 bases, with 23 bases separating them. This CDR3 comprises 17 residues. Germline lookup yields CDR1 MGHRA and CDR2 YSYEKL. The CDR3 DNA is TGCGCCAGCAGCCAACCTGGGAGGGGGGGAGGCAGCGGTGGCTACACCTTC. This gives the protein CASSQPGRGGGSGGYTF.

This chain uses TRBV3-1 with TRBJ2-2; the D gene is possibly TRBD2 (5 bases). V gave up 5 bases and J gave up 3 bases, with 16 bases separating them. The CDR3 runs 16 residues. Germline lookup yields CDR1 LGHDT and CDR2 YNNKEL (reference sequence). CDR3 coding DNA: TGTGCCAGCAGCGCTCTTACTAGTACGTACACCGGGGAGCTGTTTTTT. Residues: CASSALTSTYTGELFF.